The entry below gives a single TCR beta chain sequence along with its context. Its antigen specificity is not known. No much larger clonotype is one base removed from it; base qualities were not supplied. Trimming removed 3 bases from V and 12 bases from J; the gene matches leave 13 bases unexplained. Inclusive of the bounding cysteine and phenylalanine, the CDR3 is 14 residues long. Only CDR3 DNA is held: 42 bases, read in frame from base 1. CDR1 and CDR2 are read off the germline V gene (reference sequence) as SGHNT and YYREEE. In total, 666 healthy bone marrow donors made up the cohort. All cohort members were sampled while nominally healthy, although unrecorded immune exposures were likely present. The donor was CMV seropositive and belonged to the group of 270 or so seropositive cohort members. Every donor gave a peripheral blood sample, and the peripheral blood mononuclear cells from that sample were used for TCR beta sequencing. Genomic DNA extraction from the blood cell samples was performed with the Qiagen DNeasy Blood Extraction Kit.

The sample belongs to a study of cytomegalovirus exposure and HLA in healthy donors (dated by TCRdb to 2015 to 2018). For the wider study: An earlier analysis of some 600 of the donors reported about 300 Gb of sequence data and roughly 120 million unique TCR beta sequences obtained from around 190 million T cells. An early release that covered 500 to 800 HLA-typed donors contained approximately 300 gigabases of sequencing data and around 80 million unique TCR sequences. The genetic ancestry cluster associated with self-reported Caucasian donors included 81% of the roughly 360 genotyped donors. The aim of the study was to test whether cataloging public T cell receptors could identify signatures of past pathogen exposure. Using immunosequencing, the study profiled T cell repertoires from 550 to 750 subjects and related those repertoires to cytomegalovirus serostatus. A separate validation cohort of over a hundred different subjects was used in addition to the 666-subject first cohort. High-throughput TCR immunosequencing, statistical association of individual TCRs with disease status, and machine learning were combined to predict cytomegalovirus infection status. To study patterns of TCR occurrence, a later analysis re-analyzed previously published TCR beta repertoires from just over 650 donors and added high-resolution HLA genotyping. Rather than drawing on any new phenotypic data, the later analysis identified candidate immune exposures from TCR beta sequences and the way those sequences occurred across donors. An earlier analysis of approximately 630 of the donors applied high-throughput TCR beta sequencing to assess whether each TCR beta V gene segment acted as functional or pseudogenic. Donor age, sex, ethnicity and CMV serostatus were collected together with the repertoire data. In a later genetic analysis, genome-wide SNP genotypes for about three fifths of the roughly 670 donors were used, and that subset was treated as a discovery cohort. All discovery cohort repertoires had been generated using a single sequencing platform. HLA typing covered class I and class II loci at four-digit resolution. The number of donors typed differed by locus, with roughly 629-640 for A, B, C, DRB1 and DQB1, 522 for DQA1, under 610 for DPA1, and over 400 for DPB1. A few DR-DQ haplotypes were handled as single units for association and clustering because linkage in the cohort was strong. Across roughly 420 genotyped donors of the cohort, an average of about 220,000 unique TCR beta nucleotide sequences per donor were sequenced, and roughly a sixth of those sequences were non-productive.

Libraries were constructed by the immunoSEQ multiplex PCR assay. A mixture of 60 forward primers for TCR Vbeta segments and 13 reverse primers for TCR Jbeta segments was used in the multiplex PCR. The CDR3 region of rearranged TCR beta genes was amplified from genomic DNA by a multiplex PCR assay. The Illumina HiSeq System was used to sequence the amplified TCR beta libraries as 87-base-pair reads. For the original study's pipeline: A later analysis tallied some 79 million unique TCR beta chains across the 666 repertoires, and about 10 million of those chains were shared by two or more donors. Raw reads were error-corrected and collapsed into unique sequences with a nearest-neighbor algorithm that merged closely related sequences to remove PCR and sequencing errors. To assign V, D and J gene segments, CDR3 sequences were aligned to IMGT reference sequences. Each retained sequence needed at least a six-nucleotide match to both a V gene segment and a J gene segment. Rearrangements were classified as productive when the CDR3 lacked stop codons and remained in frame with V and J, and all other rearrangements were classified as non-productive. Following IMGT convention, CDR3 was defined as the stretch from the second conserved V-encoded cysteine up to the conserved J-encoded phenylalanine. The earlier analysis of more than 450 of the donors excluded sequences that lacked an unambiguous match to a single V gene segment. An earlier analysis of approximately 590 of the donors classified V segments as functional when productive rearrangements were above 56.7% and as segregating when the standard deviation between donors was above 5%. A statistical classification framework was built for diagnosing cytomegalovirus status from the catalog of TCR beta chain sequences. In a later analysis, V and J genes were assigned by comparing TCR nucleotide sequences against IMGT/GENE-DB human TR gene sequences. The TCRdist pipeline was used in a later analysis to assign CDR3 sequences and most-parsimonious VDJ recombination scenarios. A later analysis defined each TCR beta chain by its CDR3 amino acid sequence plus V-gene family, and excluded reads lacking a unique V-gene family. To address suspected cross-contamination and a sequencing artifact, a later analysis removed 592 highly shared, low-generation-probability nucleotide sequences. In a later analysis, a clonal expansion index for each public chain was calculated from normalized within-repertoire ranks of inferred template counts. In a later analysis, generation probabilities were computed with a VDJ recombination model fitted to out-of-frame rearrangements, and the resulting probabilities were checked against IGoR. In a later analysis, hypergeometric tests were used to score TCR-TCR, TCR-HLA and TCR-CMV co-occurrence, with a repertoire-size bias correction applied to TCR pairs. False discovery rates were estimated in a later analysis by permuting HLA or CMV assignments 20 times. In a later analysis, co-occurring TCRs were grouped using DBSCAN, and TCRdist sequence similarity was added for clustering within HLA-allele-positive subsets. Repertoires with fewer than 30,000 or more than 120,000 public chains were left out of co-occurrence clustering, as were about 5 repertoires with anomalous nucleotide sharing. Sourced from immuneACCESS, this table was stored by TCRdb with only in-frame sequences that have V and J called. A share of the clones is absent; for the studies checked, an unresolved V gene accounts for under half, and the remainder has no known explanation. D and trimming come from the DNA, and the V and J calls and clone size come from that table. The sample profile shows around 97,000 clones; approximately 73% of them were found once. 9% to 12% of the sample is taken by the ten largest.

Findings and caveats that apply to the study as a whole: The authors suggested that the approach could potentially be generalized to other disease states and immunological phenotypes. A cluster of highly shared sequence variants was judged likely to represent a technical artifact of the sequencing pipeline. In an earlier analysis of fewer than 750 of the donors, most TCR beta V segments were observed in productive rearrangements about 87% or about 30% of the time, broadly matching IMGT annotations. Correlated functional status among segregating V segments might reflect linkage disequilibrium, but an unknown experimental factor could not be ruled out. The study listed 150 to 200 TCR beta chains as associated with cytomegalovirus. Assigning TCR associations to individual alleles was difficult when HLA alleles, especially DR and DQ, strongly co-occurred. In a later analysis, about 16,000 TCR beta sequences were associated with specific HLA alleles at a false discovery rate of 0.05. Most CMV-associated TCR beta chains appeared to be HLA-restricted in a later analysis, and the HLA associations seemed to be driven largely by CMV exposure. A later genetic analysis associated a missense DCLRE1C variant with V-gene and J-gene trimming of TCR beta chains, and an independent cohort replicated the association. In a later genetic analysis, fewer N-insertions in productive TCRs were reported among donors in an Asian-associated ancestry cluster than the approximately 710-donor mean. Because the 87-base-pair reads could not distinguish some IMGT-functional V segments, including TRBV6-2 and TRBV6-3, those segments were excluded. Most TCR sequences were seen in very few donors, while some public TCRs were found in many individuals. Presence/absence analyses assumed roughly uniform sequencing depth across donors, an assumption that may not hold. In a later analysis, the rate of TCR association differed among HLA loci, with DRB1 alleles having the most associated TCRs and HLA-C alleles having the fewest. HLA typing was unavailable for some donors at each locus, so association tests used only the typed subset. A few of the identified cytomegalovirus-associated TCR beta chains were confirmed in vitro to be specific for cytomegalovirus antigens. In both the original and validation cohorts, the classifier was reported to diagnose cytomegalovirus status with high specificity and sensitivity. The cohort was sequenced for TCR beta chains only, and without alpha or paired-chain data the features that could be detected were limited. A further reported finding was that TCR beta sequences accurately predicted the HLA-A and HLA-B alleles for most subjects in the first cohort. Several of the top co-occurrence clusters appeared to be linked to parvovirus B19, influenza, CMV and Epstein-Barr virus, according to a later analysis. In a later analysis, HLA-associated TCR beta chains showed more clonal expansion and lower generation probabilities than non-associated chains that were equally common. The earlier analysis of a few hundred of the donors excluded 15 to 20 rarely observed V segments, including chromosome 9 orphons, because counts were too low. Immune exposure information for the cohort was limited to CMV serostatus.

Material: PBMCs. This TCR was sampled from a woman between 18 and 30 years old in good health and CMV-seropositive. The chain employs TRBV5-4 and TRBJ1-1, with 8 bases aligning to TRBD1. This receptor carries the CDR3 CASSSAPGQGKTFF. The base sequence is TGTGCCAGCAGCTCTGCTCCCGGACAGGGAAAGACTTTCTTT. With all but the CDR3 taken from the reference TRBV5-4 and TRBJ1-1 genes, the full variable domain is: ETGVTQSPTHLIKTRGQQVTLRCSSQSGHNTVSWYQQALGQGPQFIFQYYREEENGRGNFPPRFSGLQFPNYSSELNVNALELDDSALYLCASSSAPGQGKTFFGQGTRLTVV.